This T cell receptor beta chain was profiled in a study of T cell repertoires in ileal Crohn's disease. The overall study: Patients had a median approximately 8-year disease duration, and approximately 35% were active smokers.

The repertoire was sequenced with immunoSEQ multiplex PCR; TCRdb's copy has only in-frame clones and lacks some. The sample yields about 11,000 clones, approximately 77% seen once. Documented time point: neoterminal ileum biopsy at postoperative endoscopy, about 6 months after surgery. The V segment lost 0 bases and the J segment 2 bases; nucleotides outside the gene matches: 4. The CDR3 is 15 amino acids. Germline V gene sequence: CDR1 SGHTS, CDR2 YDEGEE. The chain links TRBV5-8 to TRBJ2-5; 7 positions agree with TRBD1. This receptor was taken from an adult with Crohn's disease. Sequenced material: ileal tissue. As DNA, the CDR3 is TGTGCCAGCAGCTTGGTGGACAGGAATCAAGAGACCCAGTACTTC. Translated: CASSLVDRNQETQYF.